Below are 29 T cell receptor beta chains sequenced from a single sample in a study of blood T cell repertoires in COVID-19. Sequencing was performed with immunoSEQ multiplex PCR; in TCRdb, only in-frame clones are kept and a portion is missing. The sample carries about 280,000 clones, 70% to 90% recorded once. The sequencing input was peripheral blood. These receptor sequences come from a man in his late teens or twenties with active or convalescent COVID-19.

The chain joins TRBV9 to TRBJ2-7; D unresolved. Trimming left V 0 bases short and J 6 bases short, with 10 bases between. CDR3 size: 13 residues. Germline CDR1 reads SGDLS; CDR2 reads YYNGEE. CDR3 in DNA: TGTGCCAGCAGCGTAGGATCCCCCGGCGAGCAGTACTTC. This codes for CASSVGSPGEQYF.

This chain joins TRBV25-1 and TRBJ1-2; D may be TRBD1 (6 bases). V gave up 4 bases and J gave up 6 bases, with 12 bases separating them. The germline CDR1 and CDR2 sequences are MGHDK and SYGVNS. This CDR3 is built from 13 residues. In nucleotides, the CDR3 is TGTGCCAGCAGTGTCCTACAGGGACATGGCTACACCTTC. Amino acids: CASSVLQGHGYTF.

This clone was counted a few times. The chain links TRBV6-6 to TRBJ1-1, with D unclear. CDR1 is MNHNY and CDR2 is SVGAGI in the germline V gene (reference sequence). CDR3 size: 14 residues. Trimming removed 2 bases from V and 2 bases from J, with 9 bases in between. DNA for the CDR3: TGTGCCAGCAGTTACGAGGGCGATAACACTGAAGCTTTCTTT. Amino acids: CASSYEGDNTEAFF.

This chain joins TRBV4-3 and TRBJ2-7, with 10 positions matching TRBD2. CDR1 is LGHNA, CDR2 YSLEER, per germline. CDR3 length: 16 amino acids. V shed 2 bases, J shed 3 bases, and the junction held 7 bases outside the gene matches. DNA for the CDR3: TGCGCCAGCAGCCAAACGGAGCGGGGGGGCGACTACGAGCAGTACTTC. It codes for CASSQTERGGDYEQYF.

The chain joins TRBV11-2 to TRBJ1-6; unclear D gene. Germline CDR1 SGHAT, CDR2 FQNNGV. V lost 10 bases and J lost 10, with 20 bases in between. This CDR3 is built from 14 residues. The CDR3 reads CATREGEVKSPLHF. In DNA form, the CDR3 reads TGTGCCACCCGGGAGGGCGAGGTCAAATCACCCCTCCACTTT.

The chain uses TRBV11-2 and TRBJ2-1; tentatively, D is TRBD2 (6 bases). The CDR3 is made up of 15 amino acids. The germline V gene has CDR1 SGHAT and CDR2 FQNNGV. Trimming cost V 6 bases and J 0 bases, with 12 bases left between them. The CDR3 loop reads CASRDSGASYNEQFF. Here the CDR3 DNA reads TGTGCCAGCAGGGATAGCGGCGCCTCCTACAATGAGCAGTTCTTC.

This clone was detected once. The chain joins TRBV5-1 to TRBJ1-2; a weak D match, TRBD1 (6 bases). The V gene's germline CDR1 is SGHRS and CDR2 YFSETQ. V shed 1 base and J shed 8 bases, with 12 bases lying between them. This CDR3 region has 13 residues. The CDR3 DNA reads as TGCGCCAGCAGCTTGACAGGGAGTGTCGGCTACACCTTC. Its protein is CASSLTGSVGYTF.

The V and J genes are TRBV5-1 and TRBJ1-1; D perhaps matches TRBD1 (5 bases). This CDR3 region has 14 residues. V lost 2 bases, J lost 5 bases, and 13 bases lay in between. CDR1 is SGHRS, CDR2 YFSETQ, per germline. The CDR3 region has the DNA TGCGCCAGCAGCTTCCGACGTGGGGGGACTGAAGCTTTCTTT. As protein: CASSFRRGGTEAFF.

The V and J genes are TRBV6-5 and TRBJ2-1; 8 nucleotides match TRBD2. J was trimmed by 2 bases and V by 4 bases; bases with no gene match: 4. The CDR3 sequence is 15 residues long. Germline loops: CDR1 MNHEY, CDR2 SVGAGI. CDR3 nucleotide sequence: TGTGCCAGCAGTTCCCTCGGGGGGGCCTACAATGAGCAGTTCTTC. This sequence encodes CASSSLGGAYNEQFF.

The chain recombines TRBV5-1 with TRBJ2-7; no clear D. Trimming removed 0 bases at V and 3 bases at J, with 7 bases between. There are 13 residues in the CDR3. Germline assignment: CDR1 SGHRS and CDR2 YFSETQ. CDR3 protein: CASSLAASYEQYF. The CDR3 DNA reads TGCGCCAGCAGCTTGGCCGCCAGCTACGAGCAGTACTTC.

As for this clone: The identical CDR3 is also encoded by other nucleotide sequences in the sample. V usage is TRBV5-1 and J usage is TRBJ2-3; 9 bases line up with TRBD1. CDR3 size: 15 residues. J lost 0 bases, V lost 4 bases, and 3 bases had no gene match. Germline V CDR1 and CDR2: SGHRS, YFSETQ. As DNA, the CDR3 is TGCGCCAGCAGCCGCGGGACAGGGAGCACAGATACGCAGTATTTT. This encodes CASSRGTGSTDTQYF.

The chain's CDR3 is CASSLTPPLEAFF. Written as DNA, the CDR3 is TGTGCCAGCAGTCTCACTCCCCCGTTAGAAGCTTTCTTT. The chain has TRBV12-3 or TRBV12-4 and TRBJ1-1, with D unresolved. V gave up 5 bases and J gave up 8 bases, with 15 bases separating them. This CDR3 contains 13 residues.

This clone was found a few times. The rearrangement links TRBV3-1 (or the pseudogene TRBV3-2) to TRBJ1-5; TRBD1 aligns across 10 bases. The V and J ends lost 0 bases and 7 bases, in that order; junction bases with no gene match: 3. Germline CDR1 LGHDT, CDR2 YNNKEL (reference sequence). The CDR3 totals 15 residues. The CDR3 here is CASSQETGGGQPQHF. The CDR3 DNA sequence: TGTGCCAGCAGCCAAGAGACAGGGGGCGGGCAGCCCCAGCATTTT.

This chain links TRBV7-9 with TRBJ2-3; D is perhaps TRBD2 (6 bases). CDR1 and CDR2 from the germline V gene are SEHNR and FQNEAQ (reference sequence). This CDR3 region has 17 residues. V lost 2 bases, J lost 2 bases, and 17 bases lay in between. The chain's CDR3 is CASSLSTAGSHTDTQYF. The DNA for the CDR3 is TGTGCCAGCAGCTTAAGTACAGCGGGCTCTCACACAGATACGCAGTATTTT. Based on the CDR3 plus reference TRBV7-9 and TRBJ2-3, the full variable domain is DTGVSQNPRHKITKRGQNVTFRCDPISEHNRLYWYRQTLGQGPEFLTYFQNEAQLEKSRLLSDRFSAERPKGSFSTLEIQRTEQGDSAMYLCASSLSTAGSHTDTQYFGPGTRLTVL.

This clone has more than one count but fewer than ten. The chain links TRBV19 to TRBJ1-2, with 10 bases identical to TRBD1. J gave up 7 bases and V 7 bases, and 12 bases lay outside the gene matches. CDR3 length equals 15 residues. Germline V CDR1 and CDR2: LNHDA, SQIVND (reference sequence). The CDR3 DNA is TGTGCCAGTACGAGACAGGGGGCTGTTCTGGGTGGCTACACCTTC. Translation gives CASTRQGAVLGGYTF.

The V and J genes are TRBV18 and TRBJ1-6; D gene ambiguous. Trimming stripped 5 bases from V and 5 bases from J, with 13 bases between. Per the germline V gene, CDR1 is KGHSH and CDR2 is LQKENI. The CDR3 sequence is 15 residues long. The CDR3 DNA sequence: TGTGCCAGCTCAGTGAGGTCCTTGGATAATTCACCCCTCCACTTT. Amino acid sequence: CASSVRSLDNSPLHF.

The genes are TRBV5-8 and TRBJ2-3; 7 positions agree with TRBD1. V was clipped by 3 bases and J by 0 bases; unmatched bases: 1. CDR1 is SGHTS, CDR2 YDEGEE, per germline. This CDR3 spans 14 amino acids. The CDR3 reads CASSSGQSTDTQYF. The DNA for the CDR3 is TGTGCCAGCAGCTCGGGACAGAGCACAGATACGCAGTATTTT.

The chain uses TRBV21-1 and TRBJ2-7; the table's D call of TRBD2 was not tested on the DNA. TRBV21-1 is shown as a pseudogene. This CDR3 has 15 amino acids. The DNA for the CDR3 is TGTGCCAGCAGCAAATCCGGTGGTCTCTCCTACGAGCAGTACTTC. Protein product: CASSKSGGLSYEQYF.

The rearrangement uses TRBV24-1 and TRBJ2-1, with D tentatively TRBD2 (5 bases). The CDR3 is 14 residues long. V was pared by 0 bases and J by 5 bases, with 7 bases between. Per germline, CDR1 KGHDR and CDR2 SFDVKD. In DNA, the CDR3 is TGTGCCACCAGTGATTTGGGAGGTGACAATGAGCAGTTCTTC. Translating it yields CATSDLGGDNEQFF.

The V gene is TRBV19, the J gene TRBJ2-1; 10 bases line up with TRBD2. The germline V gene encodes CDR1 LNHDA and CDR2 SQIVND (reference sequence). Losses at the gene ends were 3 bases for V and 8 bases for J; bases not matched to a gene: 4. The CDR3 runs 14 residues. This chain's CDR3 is CASSISGGAHEQFF. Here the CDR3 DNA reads TGTGCCAGTAGTATCAGCGGGGGGGCGCATGAGCAGTTCTTC.

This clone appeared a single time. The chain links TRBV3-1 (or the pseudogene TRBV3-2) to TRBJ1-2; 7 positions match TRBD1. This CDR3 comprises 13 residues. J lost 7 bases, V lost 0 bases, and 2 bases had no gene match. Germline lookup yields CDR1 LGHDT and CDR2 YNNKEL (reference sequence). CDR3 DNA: TGTGCCAGCAGCCAAGATCAGGGGGTTGGCTACACCTTC. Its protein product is CASSQDQGVGYTF.

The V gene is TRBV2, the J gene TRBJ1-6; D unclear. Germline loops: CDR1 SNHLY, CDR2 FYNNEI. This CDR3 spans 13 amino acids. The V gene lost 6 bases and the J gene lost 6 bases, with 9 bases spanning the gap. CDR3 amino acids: CASSYVLNSPLHF. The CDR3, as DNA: TGTGCCAGCAGCTATGTGCTTAATTCACCCCTCCACTTT.

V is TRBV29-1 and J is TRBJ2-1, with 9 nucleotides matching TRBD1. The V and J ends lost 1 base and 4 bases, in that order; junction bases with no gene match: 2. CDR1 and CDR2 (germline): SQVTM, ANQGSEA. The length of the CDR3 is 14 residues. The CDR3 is CSVEAGTGYNEQFF. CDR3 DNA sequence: TGCAGCGTTGAAGCTGGGACAGGGTACAATGAGCAGTTCTTC.

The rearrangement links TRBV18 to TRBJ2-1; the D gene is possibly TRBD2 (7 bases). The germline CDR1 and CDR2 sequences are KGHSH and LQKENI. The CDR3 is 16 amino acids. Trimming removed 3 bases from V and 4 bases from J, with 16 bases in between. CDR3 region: CASSPGRGGLYNEQFF. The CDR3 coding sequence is TGTGCCAGCTCACCGGGTCGCGGGGGCCTTTACAATGAGCAGTTCTTC.

The CDR3 sequence is CASSFLRETNEKLFF. The CDR3 DNA sequence: TGTGCCAGCAGCTTTTTGAGGGAAACTAATGAAAAACTGTTTTTT. The V and J genes are TRBV7-6 and TRBJ1-4, with D hard to call. With 3 bases removed from V and 1 base from J, the gap between germline ends came to 9 bases. The CDR3 is 15 residues long. The germline gives CDR1 SGHVS, CDR2 FNYEAQ.

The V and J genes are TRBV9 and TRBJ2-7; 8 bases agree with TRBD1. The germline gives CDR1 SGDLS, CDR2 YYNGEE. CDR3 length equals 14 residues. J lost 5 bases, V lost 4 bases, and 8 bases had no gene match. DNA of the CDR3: TGTGCCAGCAGCTCCGGACAGGGATTGGACGAGCAGTACTTC. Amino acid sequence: CASSSGQGLDEQYF. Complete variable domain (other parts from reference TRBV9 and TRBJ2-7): DSGVTQTPKHLITATGQRVTLRCSPRSGDLSVYWYQQSLDQGLQFLIQYYNGEERAKGNILERFSAQQFPDLHSELNLSSLELGDSALYFCASSSGQGLDEQYFGPGTRLTVT.

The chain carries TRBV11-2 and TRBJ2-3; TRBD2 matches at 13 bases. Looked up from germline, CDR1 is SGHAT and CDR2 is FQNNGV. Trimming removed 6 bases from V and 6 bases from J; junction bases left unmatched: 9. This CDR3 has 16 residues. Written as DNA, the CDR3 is TGTGCCAGCAGTTTACTAGCGGGGGGGCCTCCGGATACGCAGTATTTT. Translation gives CASSLLAGGPPDTQYF.

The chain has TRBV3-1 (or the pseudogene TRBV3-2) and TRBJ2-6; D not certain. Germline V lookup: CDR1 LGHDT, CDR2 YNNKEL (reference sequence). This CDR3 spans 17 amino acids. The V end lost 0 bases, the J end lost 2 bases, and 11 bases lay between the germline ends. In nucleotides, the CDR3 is TGTGCCAGCAGCCAAGATCGGTCCGTTACTGGGGCCAACGTCCTGACTTTC. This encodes CASSQDRSVTGANVLTF.

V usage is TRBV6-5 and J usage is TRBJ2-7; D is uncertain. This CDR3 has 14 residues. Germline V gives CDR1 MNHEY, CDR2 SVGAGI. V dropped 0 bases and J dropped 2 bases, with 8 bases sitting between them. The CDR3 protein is CASSYSSSPYEQYF. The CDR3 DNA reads TGTGCCAGCAGTTACTCGTCTTCCCCCTACGAGCAGTACTTC.